This is a list of T cell receptor beta chains from one sample in a study of chemoradiotherapy in HPV16-positive cancers. Sequencing was performed with immunoSEQ multiplex PCR; in TCRdb, only in-frame clones are kept and a portion is missing. Among approximately 13,000 clones, approximately 74% were seen once, and the ten largest hold roughly a tenth. The specimen was collected from a patient who underwent chemoradiotherapy. The receptors were gathered from a human donor with HPV-associated anogenital cancer. Each CDR3 is given with its conserved first and last residue.

TRBJ2-7,TRBV19,CASSIGDRASYEQYF
TRBJ1-5,TRBV30,CAWSLLTRGQPQHF
TRBJ2-2,TRBV11-3,CASSPGLPNTGELFF
TRBJ2-5,TRBV5-1,CASSFLSRGETQYF
TRBJ1-2,TRBV10-3,CAISSLSWGYTF
TRBJ2-5,TRBV27,CASTGTYNDGETQYF
TRBJ2-1,TRBV27,CASSSFQDEQFF
TRBJ1-2,TRBV9,CASSGVRSNYGYTF
TRBJ1-3,TRBV5-1,CASSLEVSSSGNTIYF
TRBJ1-1,TRBV10-3,CAISDWGPSTATEAFF
TRBJ2-5,TRBV6-6,CASTSQETQYF
TRBJ2-5,TRBV9,CASSTIRSGQETQYF
TRBJ1-1,TRBV5-1,CASSLGSGGTNTEAFF
TRBJ2-1,TRBV6-4,CASRAPGLGDNEQFF
TRBJ2-7,TRBV5-1,CASSLLQNGGSEQYF
TRBJ2-1,TRBV7-3,CASSLTGGNEQFF
TRBJ1-3,TRBV7-8,CASSLVSIHGNTIYF
TRBJ2-3,TRBV7-6,CASSLVPAGVTDTQYF
TRBJ2-1,TRBV27,CASLRRASSNEQFF
TRBJ2-7,TRBV19,CASSPSGQGGSYEQYF
TRBJ2-5,TRBV29-1,CSVEDLKGTGEETQYF
TRBJ2-1,TRBV11-3,CASSSLLAGGPNEQFF
TRBJ2-7,TRBV13,CASSLGERSTYEQYF
TRBJ2-7,TRBV9,CASSAPSSGMNYEQYF
TRBJ1-5,TRBV11-3,CASSLDGTGLQPQHF
TRBJ1-4,TRBV11-2,CASSLDRGRGEKLFF
TRBJ2-3,TRBV7-3,CASSLSTSTDTQYF
TRBJ1-1,TRBV27,CASSLSGTVNTEAFF
TRBJ2-3,TRBV6-1,CASSEAPWTLSSTDTQYF
TRBJ2-1,TRBV2,CASSAQLAAYNEQFF
TRBJ1-4,TRBV11-3,CASSRGLQNEKLFF
TRBJ1-1,TRBV9,CASSVGGASNTEAFF
TRBJ2-1,TRBV10-3,CATRYAGTHYFGNEQFF
TRBJ2-3,TRBV11-3,CASSRRDSGRSDTQYF
TRBJ1-1,TRBV18,CASSPRGERAEAFF
TRBJ2-1,TRBV7-3,CASSLTGAIYNEQFF
TRBJ2-1,TRBV12-2,CASRLQGGGEQFF
TRBJ1-3,TRBV19,CASSRWAPGNTIYF
TRBJ1-3,TRBV19,CASRGAHSGNTIYF
TRBJ2-2,TRBV5-1,CASSLTSTSNTGELFF
TRBJ2-5,TRBV13,CASSPGQGGETQYF
TRBJ2-7,TRBV9,CASSAEAITYGQYF
TRBJ1-5,TRBV19,CASRGTVQGQPQHF
TRBJ2-7,TRBV5-1,CASSLGRSYEQYF
TRBJ2-1,TRBV27,CASSYGSVSSEQFF
TRBJ1-1,TRBV27,CASSSRGETEAFF